A single T cell receptor beta chain is shown here with its context. What it binds is not known. The sample comes from a study of cytomegalovirus exposure and HLA in healthy donors. General study findings and limits: Listed as cytomegalovirus-associated were 150 or so TCR beta chains.

V gave up 1 base and J gave up 5 bases, with 7 bases separating them. The CDR3 runs to 13 residues. Germline V gene data show CDR1 as SGDLS and CDR2 as YYNGEE. In the PCR, 60 Vbeta and 13 Jbeta primers were used. TCRdb's table, derived via immunoSEQ multiplex PCR, lists solely in-frame clones and lacks some. Altogether some 130,000 clones are present, approximately 78% being singletons, with the ten largest covering about 3.3%. The rearrangement links TRBV9 to TRBJ2-1, with D possibly being TRBD2 (5 bases). The sample comprised PBMCs. The clonotype comes from a woman aged 30 to 39 in good health and CMV-seropositive. CDR3 sequence reads: CASSVSGNNEQFF. The CDR3 DNA reads as TGTGCCAGCAGCGTAAGCGGAAACAATGAGCAGTTCTTC. The full variable domain, rest sourced from reference TRBV9 and TRBJ2-1, is DSGVTQTPKHLITATGQRVTLRCSPRSGDLSVYWYQQSLDQGLQFLIQYYNGEERAKGNILERFSAQQFPDLHSELNLSSLELGDSALYFCASSVSGNNEQFFGPGTRLTVL.